The 20 T cell receptor beta chains listed next were all sequenced from one sample in a study of T-cell memory formation after mild COVID-19. TCRdb redid the calling of the 5' RACE reads with MiXCR, one entry per CDR3 protein. The table shows 400,000 or so distinct CDR3 sequences, with about 20% occurring only once. The sequenced sample was PBMCs or a T cell subset sorted from them (not recorded which). The receptor source for this set is an adult woman who had mild COVID-19 (a few samples of this study predate the infection). Cell type and time point are not known.

V gene TRBV6-5 combines with J gene TRBJ2-7; 10 bases line up with TRBD2. With 9 bases clipped from V and 10 bases from J, the junction kept 18 bases outside the gene matches. The CDR3 totals 15 residues. Germline assignment: CDR1 MNHEY and CDR2 SVGAGI. The CDR3 reads CASGLAAPNGIGQYF. As DNA, the CDR3 is TGTGCCAGTGGACTAGCGGCCCCTAACGGCATCGGTCAGTACTTC.

The CDR3 loop reads CASSRAGGGGNEQFF. For the CDR3, the DNA is TGTGCCAGCAGCCGAGCGGGAGGTGGGGGGAATGAGCAGTTCTTC. V usage is TRBV28 and J usage is TRBJ2-1, with 9 bases that match TRBD2. Germline CDR1 MDHEN, CDR2 SYDVKM. Trimming at V came to 6 bases and at J to 7 bases, leaving 10 bases not matched to a gene. CDR3 length: 15 residues.

This clonotype was seen a handful of times. This chain uses TRBV4-2 with TRBJ1-2; tentative D call: TRBD1 (6 bases). Germline lookup yields CDR1 LGHNA and CDR2 YNFKEQ. The CDR3 sequence is 14 residues long. V gave up 0 bases and J gave up 8 bases, with 13 bases separating them. The CDR3 nucleotides read TGTGCCAGCAGCCAAGATAACAGGGTCGGGGGCTACACCTTC. Its translation is CASSQDNRVGGYTF.

The rearrangement links TRBV7-8 to TRBJ2-2; D unresolved. The CDR3 is 13 amino acids. V lost 5 bases and J 5 bases, leaving 9 bases between the germline ends. CDR1 and CDR2 (germline): SGHVS, FQNEAQ. CDR3 nucleotide sequence: TGTGCCAGCAGCGAGGACCAAACCGGGGAGCTGTTTTTT. Translation gives CASSEDQTGELFF. Variable domain in full (rest from reference TRBV7-8 and TRBJ2-2): GAGVSQSPRYKVAKRGQDVALRCDPISGHVSLFWYQQALGQGPEFLTYFQNEAQLDKSGLPSDRFFAERPEGSVSTLKIQRTQQEDSAVYLCASSEDQTGELFFGEGSRLTVL.

In this sample, this clonotype turned up a few times. CDR3 nucleotides: TGCGCCAGCACCGGGTTGAGCAATCAGCCCCAGCATTTT. Translation gives CASTGLSNQPQHF. The chain carries TRBV10-2 and TRBJ1-5, with no clear D. Looked up from germline, CDR1 is WSHSY and CDR2 is SAAADI. Trimming left V 7 bases short and J 1 base short, with 8 bases between. This CDR3 has 13 amino acids.

The table lists this clonotype with many counts. This chain uses TRBV6-2 or TRBV6-3 with TRBJ1-5, with D possibly TRBD1 on 5 matching bases. Germline loops: CDR1 MNHEY, CDR2 SVGEGT. The length of the CDR3 is 13 residues. The ends were cut back, 5 bases at V and 5 bases at J, with 10 bases in the middle. The CDR3 coding sequence is TGTGCCAGCAGTGTGGGGGGATATCAGCCCCAGCATTTT. This encodes CASSVGGYQPQHF.

The gene calls are TRBV7-9 and TRBJ2-7; D remains ambiguous. V lost 5 bases, J lost 3 bases, and 11 bases lay in between. The length of the CDR3 is 13 residues. The germline V gene encodes CDR1 SEHNR and CDR2 FQNEAQ (reference sequence). CDR3 sequence (DNA): TGTGCCAGCAGCCTTAGCAGATACTACGAGCAGTACTTC. Amino acid sequence: CASSLSRYYEQYF.

The genes are TRBV2 and TRBJ1-5; 9 bases match TRBD1. This CDR3 comprises 14 residues. Germline trimming cut 6 bases from V and 6 bases from J; bases unmatched to any gene: 6. The germline gives CDR1 SNHLY, CDR2 FYNNEI. The CDR3 DNA sequence: TGTGCCAGCAGCGGGACAGGGATTCGTCAGCCCCAGCATTTT. Its protein is CASSGTGIRQPQHF.

This clonotype has just a few counts. This chain links TRBV7-9 with TRBJ2-2, with 9 nucleotides matching TRBD1. This CDR3 region has 16 residues. V was clipped by 5 bases and J by 4 bases; unmatched bases: 8. Germline V gene lookup returns CDR1 SEHNR and CDR2 FQNEAQ (reference sequence). CDR3 in amino acids: CASSKAGTGLTGELFF. The DNA for the CDR3 is TGTGCCAGCAGCAAAGCCGGGACAGGGCTCACCGGGGAGCTGTTTTTT.

There are a few counts of this clonotype. The V call is TRBV29-1, the J call TRBJ2-5, with a possible D match to TRBD2 (5 bases). The CDR3 has 15 residues. CDR1 SQVTM and CDR2 ANQGSEA come from the germline V gene. The V and J ends lost 4 bases and 5 bases respectively, with 20 bases between them. CDR3: CSVAFHAGHGETQYF. The CDR3 region has the DNA TGCAGCGTTGCTTTTCATGCGGGCCACGGGGAGACCCAGTACTTC.

This clonotype has just a few counts. This chain joins TRBV5-1 and TRBJ1-2; the D is unclear. The germline V gene encodes CDR1 SGHRS and CDR2 YFSETQ. V lost 0 bases to trimming and J lost 4 bases, with 10 bases between them. The CDR3 extends over 14 amino acids. The DNA of the CDR3 is TGCGCCAGCAGCTTGGGGTCCGGGTCCTATGGCTACACCTTC. Residues: CASSLGSGSYGYTF. Supplemented by reference TRBV5-1 and TRBJ1-2, the full variable domain reads KAGVTQTPRYLIKTRGQQVTLSCSPISGHRSVSWYQQTPGQGLQFLFEYFSETQRNKGNFPGRFSGRQFSNSRSEMNVSTLELGDSALYLCASSLGSGSYGYTFGSGTRLTVV.

This chain connects TRBV20-1 to TRBJ2-7, with 8 bases matching TRBD1. This CDR3 contains 14 residues. The germline V gene encodes CDR1 DFQATT and CDR2 SNEGSKA (reference sequence). CDR3 in amino acids: CSPWEQGGTYEQYF. The CDR3 DNA reads TGCAGCCCTTGGGAACAGGGGGGAACCTACGAGCAGTACTTC.

The rearrangement joins TRBV11-2 to TRBJ2-3; maybe TRBD2 (5 bases). The CDR3 sequence is 14 residues long. The germline V and J ends were trimmed by 2 bases and 4 bases, with 10 bases remaining between them. Germline lookup yields CDR1 SGHAT and CDR2 FQNNGV. The CDR3 nucleotides read TGTGCCAGCAGCTTATTTGAGGGTTCAGATACGCAGTATTTT. This gives the protein CASSLFEGSDTQYF.

V and J are TRBV20-1 and TRBJ1-2; D uncertain. The CDR3 has 11 amino acids. Trimming shortened V by 1 base and J by 3 bases, and 3 bases separated the two germline ends. Germline-derived CDR1 and CDR2 are DFQATT and SNEGSKA (reference sequence). This CDR3 reads CSARADYGYTF. The DNA for the CDR3 is TGCAGTGCTAGAGCAGACTATGGCTACACCTTC.

V gene TRBV12-3 or TRBV12-4 combines with J gene TRBJ1-2; 9 nucleotides line up with TRBD1. This CDR3 region has 20 residues. Trimming cost V 4 bases and J 4 bases; bases outside gene matches: 22. The CDR3 is CASSYLELTGGGLSSYGYTF. The CDR3 coding sequence is TGTGCCAGCAGTTACCTGGAACTAACAGGGGGCGGCCTTTCTAGCTATGGCTACACCTTC.

This clonotype appeared a few times. The DNA for the CDR3 is TGCGCCAGCAGCTACCAGACGTCTGGAAACACCATATATTTT. Translated: CASSYQTSGNTIYF. The chain couples TRBV5-1 to TRBJ1-3; no reliable D call. Trimming removed 3 bases at V and 1 base at J, with 8 bases between. Per the germline V gene, CDR1 is SGHRS and CDR2 is YFSETQ. The CDR3 has 14 residues.

V gene TRBV29-1 combines with J gene TRBJ2-7; 9 nucleotides agree with TRBD2. The V gene's germline CDR1 is SQVTM and CDR2 ANQGSEA. Trimming cost V 3 bases and J 4 bases; bases outside gene matches: 7. The CDR3 is made up of 14 amino acids. CDR3 loop: CSVEAGTSRYEQYF. In DNA form, the CDR3 reads TGCAGCGTTGAGGCCGGGACTAGCAGATACGAGCAGTACTTC.

DNA of the CDR3: TGCGCCAGCAGCTTGGGACAGGCCTTCCCGATGAACACTGAAGCTTTCTTT. Protein sequence: CASSLGQAFPMNTEAFF. The gene calls are TRBV5-1 and TRBJ1-1; TRBD1 might be the D (6 bases). Germline CDR1 is SGHRS and CDR2 is YFSETQ. CDR3 length equals 17 residues. V lost 0 bases to trimming and J lost 0 bases, with 15 bases between them.

This clonotype was picked up a small number of times. The chain has TRBV29-1 and TRBJ1-2; TRBD1 agrees at 11 bases. The CDR3 sequence is 16 residues long. Per the germline V gene, CDR1 is SQVTM and CDR2 is ANQGSEA. CDR3 in amino acids: CSVVTRTGTGGYGYTF. Written as DNA, the CDR3 is TGCAGTGTCGTAACCAGGACCGGGACAGGGGGTTATGGCTACACCTTC.

This chain uses TRBV11-2 with TRBJ1-3; 7 bases are a match to TRBD1. The germline V gene has CDR1 SGHAT and CDR2 FQNNGV. Trimming at V came to 2 bases and at J to 0 bases, leaving 4 bases not matched to a gene. The length of the CDR3 is 16 residues. The CDR3: CASSLRGDSSGNTIYF. DNA for the CDR3: TGTGCCAGCAGCTTAAGGGGGGACAGCTCTGGAAACACCATATATTTT.